This T cell receptor beta chain was profiled in a study of cytomegalovirus exposure and HLA in healthy donors (dated by TCRdb to 2017 to 2019). A note on the overall study: According to a later analysis, one platform produced both the roughly 130 validation repertoires and the approximately 660 repertoires of the first cohort. The study was designed to test whether signatures of past pathogen exposure could be identified by cataloging public T cell receptors. In addition to the first cohort of roughly 700 subjects, a separate validation cohort of 120 different subjects was used. The study combined high-throughput TCR immunosequencing, statistical association of individual TCRs with disease status, and machine learning to predict cytomegalovirus infection status.

Donors formed part of the validation cohort, which comprised over a hundred subjects and was distinct from the first cohort of under 750 subjects. Worth noting for this clone: The antigen this receptor binds is unknown. No base quality information exists; no much larger clone differs at one position.

Overall study outcomes, separate from this receptor: Of the cluster scores, about 94% were above 0 in a later analysis, which found that TCRs clustered in the first cohort also tended to co-occur in the approximately 110 validation repertoires. According to the authors, the approach could potentially be generalized to other disease states and immunological phenotypes. A few of the identified cytomegalovirus-associated TCR beta chains were confirmed in vitro to be specific for cytomegalovirus antigens. Across donors, most TCR sequences were observed very rarely, whereas some public TCRs were present in many individuals. In the study, around 160 TCR beta chains were listed as associated with cytomegalovirus. All 130 or so repertoires were used to score co-occurrence in the validation cohort in a later analysis, because that analysis had no HLA typing for the cohort. The classifier was reported to diagnose cytomegalovirus status with high specificity and sensitivity in both the original cohort and the validation cohort.

The method behind the library was the immunoSEQ multiplex PCR assay. On the study's bioinformatics: A statistical classification framework was built to diagnose cytomegalovirus status from the catalog of TCR beta chain sequences. Not all clones reach the TCRdb copy of this immuneACCESS table, which keeps in-frame sequences only. Checked studies attribute under half of the gap to unresolved V genes and leave the rest unexplained. V and J calls plus clone size are reproduced from that table; the DNA served to infer D and trimming. Counted in this sample were under 70,000 clones; around 89% of them appeared once. The leading ten clones occupy approximately 1.7% of the sample. Counted from cysteine to phenylalanine, this CDR3 has 16 amino acids. The sequence is cut down to CDR3 DNA, 48 bases in frame from base 1. The germline V gene gives CDR1 as SGDLS and CDR2 as YYNGEE. Unmatched junction bases come to 10, with V trimmed by 4 bases and J by 8 bases.

The V gene is TRBV9 and the J gene is TRBJ2-1, and 12 junction bases match TRBD1. The sequenced sample consisted of PBMCs. This clonotype originated in a woman between 18 and 29 years old in good health and CMV-seronegative. CDR3 reads: CASSPRGQGAGYEQFF. The DNA is as follows: TGTGCCAGCAGCCCCCGGGGACAGGGGGCGGGTTATGAGCAGTTCTTC.